This T cell receptor beta chain derives from a study of vaccination and CD4 T cells after COVID-19. The overall study: Controls had a CEFX pool, an HIV-1 Nef pool, or no peptide added.

This sample's treatment: approximately nine-day PBMC culture with coronavirus spike peptide pools or control peptides (ViraFEST assay). The table lists this clonotype with a few counts. What it binds is unknown. At the Johns Hopkins FTIC core, DNA taken from cultured CD4+ T cells was sequenced by way of the Oncomine TCR Beta short-read assay. TCRdb analysed the PCR reads with MiXCR anew, one entry per CDR3 protein. Of under 11,000 distinct CDR3 sequences in the sample, about 28% were seen once. Trimming shortened V by 8 bases and J by 6 bases, and 5 bases separated the two germline ends. The CDR3 has 11 residues. The V gene's germline CDR1 is MNHNS and CDR2 SASEGT.

The receptor was derived from a human donor with COVID-19. Sequenced: cultured CD4+ T cells from blood. This chain links TRBV6-1 with TRBJ1-6; D gene uncertain. CDR3 DNA: TGTGCCAGCGAGGGTAATTCACCCCTCCACTTT. It translates to CASEGNSPLHF.